Described below is a single T cell receptor beta chain sequence and its context. The source of the sample is a study of blood T cell repertoires in COVID-19. Clones were read by immunoSEQ multiplex PCR, and TCRdb kept only the in-frame ones, dropping some. This sample has tens of thousands of clones; over 80% occur once, and the top ten carry approximately 5%. The CDR3 has 18 residues. Germline V gene sequence: CDR1 LGHDT, CDR2 YNNKEL (reference sequence). The trim removed 5 bases at V and 3 bases at J, leaving 13 bases unmatched. V gene TRBV3-1 (or the pseudogene TRBV3-2) combines with J gene TRBJ2-4; TRBD2 matches 10 bases. This receptor was taken from a man in his 70s with acute or convalescent COVID-19. The sequenced material came from peripheral blood. CDR3 loop: CASSNPAGGLFDKNIQYF. The CDR3 coding sequence is TGTGCCAGCAGCAACCCAGCGGGGGGGCTTTTTGACAAAAACATTCAGTACTTC.